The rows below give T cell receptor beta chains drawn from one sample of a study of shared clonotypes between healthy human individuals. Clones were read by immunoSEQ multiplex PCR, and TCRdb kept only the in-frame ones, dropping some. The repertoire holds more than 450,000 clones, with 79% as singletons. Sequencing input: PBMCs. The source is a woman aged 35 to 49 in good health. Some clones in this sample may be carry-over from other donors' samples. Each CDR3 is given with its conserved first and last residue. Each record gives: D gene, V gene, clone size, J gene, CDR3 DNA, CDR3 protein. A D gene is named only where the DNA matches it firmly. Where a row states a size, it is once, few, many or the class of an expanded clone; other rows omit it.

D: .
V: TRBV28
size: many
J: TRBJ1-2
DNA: TGTGCCAGCAGTTGGTTTAACTATGGCTACACCTTC
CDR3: CASSWFNYGYTF

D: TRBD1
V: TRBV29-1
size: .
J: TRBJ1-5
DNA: TGCAGCGTTGGACAGGGTATGTATCAGCCCCAGCATTTT
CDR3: CSVGQGMYQPQHF

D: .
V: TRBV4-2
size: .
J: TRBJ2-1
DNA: TGTGCCAGCAGCCAAGCCCTGACTCCCGATGAGCAGTTCTTC
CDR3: CASSQALTPDEQFF

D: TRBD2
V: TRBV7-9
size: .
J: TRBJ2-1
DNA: TGTGCCAGCAGCCATACACTCGGGGGGGTCAATGAGCAGTTCTTC
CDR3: CASSHTLGGVNEQFF

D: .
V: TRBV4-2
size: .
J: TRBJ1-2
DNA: TGTGCCAGCAGCCAATTTGGGGGGCTCAGTGTGTATGGCTACACCTTC
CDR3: CASSQFGGLSVYGYTF

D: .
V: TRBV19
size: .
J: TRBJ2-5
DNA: TGTGCCAGTAGTATAGCCCGGGGGCGGTCTCAGTACTTC
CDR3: CASSIARGRSQYF

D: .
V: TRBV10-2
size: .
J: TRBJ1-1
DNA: TGCGCCAGCAGTGAAAGGGGGTTGAGCACTGAAGCTTTCTTT
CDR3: CASSERGLSTEAFF

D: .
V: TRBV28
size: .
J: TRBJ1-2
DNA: TGTGCCAGCAGCCCAACTCAGAAGGACTATGGCTACACCTTC
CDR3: CASSPTQKDYGYTF

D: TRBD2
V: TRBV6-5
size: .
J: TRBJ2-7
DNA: TGTGCCAGCAGTTCCCAGACTAGCGGGAGCTACGAGCAGTACTTC
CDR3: CASSSQTSGSYEQYF

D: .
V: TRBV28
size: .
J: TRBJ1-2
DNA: TGTGCCAGCAGTTTGTACGACTATGGCTACACCTTC
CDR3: CASSLYDYGYTF

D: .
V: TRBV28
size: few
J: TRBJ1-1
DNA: TGTGCCAGCAGTTCATACAGGTTGGAGCGGACTGAAGCTTTCTTT
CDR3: CASSSYRLERTEAFF

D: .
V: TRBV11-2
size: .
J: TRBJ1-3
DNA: TGTGCCAGCAGCTTAACCGGCGGGCCAAGAGGCGGTGGAAACACCATATATTTT
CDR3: CASSLTGGPRGGGNTIYF

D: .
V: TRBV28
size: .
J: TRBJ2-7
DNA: TGTGCCAGCAAACAAACGGGTAACTCCTACGAGCAGTACTTC
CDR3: CASKQTGNSYEQYF

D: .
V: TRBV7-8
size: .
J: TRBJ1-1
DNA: TGTGCCAGCAGCCTGCGGACGGCCACTGAAGCTTTCTTT
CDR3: CASSLRTATEAFF

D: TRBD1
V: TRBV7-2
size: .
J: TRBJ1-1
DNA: TGTGCCAGCAGCTTAGCGAGACAGGGTCTGAACACTGAAGCTTTCTTT
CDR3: CASSLARQGLNTEAFF

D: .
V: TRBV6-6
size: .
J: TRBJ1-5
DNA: TGTGCCAGCAGCCCTCAGGGGAACGGTCAGGCCCAGCATTTT
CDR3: CASSPQGNGQAQHF

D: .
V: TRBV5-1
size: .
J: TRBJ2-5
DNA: TGCGCCAGCAGCTTGGTGGTCGGGCAGCTGGAGGGGACCCAGTACTTC
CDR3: CASSLVVGQLEGTQYF

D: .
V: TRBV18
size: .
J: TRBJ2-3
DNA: TGTGCCAGCTCACCACCGGACTTTTATAGGGGCTGGGGCACAGATACGCAGTATTTT
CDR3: CASSPPDFYRGWGTDTQYF

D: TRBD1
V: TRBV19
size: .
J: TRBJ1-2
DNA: TGTGCCAGTAGTACACTACAGGGGATCTACACCTTC
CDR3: CASSTLQGIYTF

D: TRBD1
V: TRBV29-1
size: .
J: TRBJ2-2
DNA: TGCAGTGTCAGGGGGCGAACTGACACCGGGGAGCTGTTTTTT
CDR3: CSVRGRTDTGELFF

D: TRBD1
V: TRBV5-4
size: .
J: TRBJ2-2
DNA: TGTGCCAGCAGCACCGGGACAGGGGGCGCTTTCGGGGAGCTGTTTTTT
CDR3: CASSTGTGGAFGELFF

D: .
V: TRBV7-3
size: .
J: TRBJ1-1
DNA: TGTGCCAGCAGCTTAACAGGGGGGAACACTGAAGCTTTCTTT
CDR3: CASSLTGGNTEAFF